This T cell receptor beta chain was obtained from a study of OX40 agonist ivuxolimab in advanced cancers. Regarding the complete study: Ivuxolimab was a fully human IgG2 agonistic monoclonal antibody targeting the costimulatory receptor OX40 (CD134). Intravenous ivuxolimab was administered to patients every 2 weeks at six dose levels: 0.01, 0.1, 0.3, 1.5, 3 and 10 mg/kg. Among the approximately 50 dose-escalation patients, some 20 had hepatocellular carcinoma, roughly 15 melanoma, 9 renal cell carcinoma and 9 head and neck cancer. In the dose-escalation cohort, roughly four fifths of patients were male, and the mean age was roughly 60 years, with a range of 23 to 79. Patients were allowed to have had prior anti-PD-1, anti-PD-L1 or anti-CTLA-4 therapy, and approximately 40% of the dose-escalation patients had previously received checkpoint inhibitors. Partial responses were achieved by three dose-escalation patients, of whom one had hepatocellular carcinoma and two had cutaneous melanoma. Peripheral TCRbeta sequencing was intended to test whether TCR sequence diversity was altered and clonal T-cell expansion was caused by ivuxolimab. The paper describes the monotherapy dose-escalation part (N ≈ 49 patients) of the phase I trial of ivuxolimab.

Results the study describes overall, beyond this receptor: The antigen specificity of the clonally expanded peripheral T cells was not determined. In the 0.1-3.0 mg/kg groups, partial responders were among the patients with the lowest normalized peripheral clonal expansion, particularly in CD8+ T cells. After ivuxolimab, more expanded clones were found on average in CD8+ T cells than in CD4+ T cells. Low levels of normalized T-cell clonal expansion were also seen in some patients who did not respond. At doses of 0.1 to 3.0 mg/kg, clonal expansion of both CD4+ and CD8+ T cells in blood was seen between baseline and week 6.

Worth noting for this clone: What this receptor recognizes is not known. No quality values exist for individual bases; no much larger clone is one base distant.

Patients with a history of autoimmune disease or receiving systemic immunosuppression were excluded from the trial. Peripheral blood for TCR sequencing was collected from all dose cohorts at baseline, on cycle 4 day 1, and on cycle 7 day 1. Samples were obtained from an open-label, multicenter, first-in-human phase I dose-escalation trial of ivuxolimab. Adults with locally advanced or metastatic melanoma, renal cell carcinoma, hepatocellular carcinoma or head and neck squamous cell carcinoma were enrolled in the trial. CD4+ and CD8+ T cells were sorted separately from peripheral blood before TCR sequencing. Reading the germline V gene (reference sequence) gives CDR1 LNHDA and CDR2 SQIVND. The CDR3 sequence holds 15 residues, the cysteine and phenylalanine included. This entry keeps only the CDR3 DNA: 45 bases, framed from base 1. Relative to germline, V is 3 bases shorter and J is 8 bases shorter, with 19 bases between their ends.

For sequencing of the TCRbeta CDR3 region, genomic DNA was extracted from the sorted cells. The immunoSEQ Assay was used for sequencing of TCRbeta CDR3 regions. The clones in this table, taken by TCRdb from immuneACCESS, are in-frame only. Not every clone is retained; where verified, under half of the shortfall comes from an unresolved V gene, and the cause of the rest is unknown. This sample holds 55,000 to 80,000 clones; about 88% were observed only once. The ten biggest clones cover about 2.4% of the sample. The chain is assembled from TRBV19 and TRBJ1-1; TRBD1 is a weak D gene call, 6 bases matching. Sequenced here: CD4+ or CD8+ T cells sorted from blood, sampled in a trial of the OX40 agonist ivuxolimab. The sequence was obtained from an adult with an advanced solid tumor such as melanoma, head and neck, liver or kidney cancer. The CDR3 amino acid sequence is: CASSMTLPGVQEAFF. The DNA sequence is given as TGTGCCAGTAGTATGACCCTCCCAGGGGTCCAGGAAGCTTTCTTT.